Given below is one T cell receptor beta chain in context. Preparing the TCRbeta library involved the use of unique molecular identifiers. TCRdb reprocessed the PCR reads via MiXCR and lists one record per CDR3 protein. Found here are hundreds of thousands of distinct CDR3 sequences, 15% to 20% of them singletons; the top ten hold 3% to 4%. This entry belongs to a study of T-cell reconstitution after alpha-beta-depleted transplantation in children. Trimming cost V 3 bases and J 4 bases; bases outside gene matches: 5. The CDR3 has 15 residues. The receptor comes from a human donor who donated a stem cell graft to a child with acute lymphoblastic leukemia. The chain combines TRBV12-3 or TRBV12-4 with TRBJ2-5, with TRBD1 matching over 10 bases. The sequenced sample was PBMCs from the stem cell graft donor, obtained from the stem cell graft. CDR3 DNA: TGTGCCAGCAGTTTGACAGGGGGCCCCTTAGAGACCCAGTACTTC. Translating gives CASSLTGGPLETQYF.